This entry is about one T cell receptor beta chain. The CDR3 totals 13 residues. With V trimmed by 11 bases and J by 4 bases, 6 bases remained unmatched. Germline CDR1 reads SNHLY; CDR2 reads FYNNEI. This entry belongs to a study of blood T cell repertoires in COVID-19. Study in general: COVID-19 samples collected from the United States, Italy and Spain covered acute and convalescent phases. The analysed material was cDNA or gDNA that came from T cells, B-cell-depleted T cells, or PBMCs.

Original processing notes: How many nucleated cells were present was estimated from reference gene primer amplification. Profiling relied on immunoSEQ multiplex PCR, and the TCRdb table lists in-frame clones only, not all of them. The V and J calls and clone size are taken from that table; D and trimming were inferred from the DNA. This sample has about 270,000 clones, with around nine tenths found just once. The chain couples TRBV2 to TRBJ2-2; 8 bases fit TRBD1. The clonotype originates from a man aged 40-55 years with active or convalescent COVID-19. The sample was peripheral blood. As DNA, the CDR3 is TGTGCCGTACCCCAGGGGGCCACCGGGGAGCTGTTTTTT. It is translated as CAVPQGATGELFF.